The entry below gives a single T cell receptor (beta chain) sequence along with its context. Its antigen is undetermined. TCRdb fed the reads into MiXCR, producing one record per CDR3 protein. This sample has around 450,000 distinct CDR3 sequences, with about a third found just once. These data come from a study of T cell repertoires in cytomegalovirus infection. Study background: Public TCR beta signatures provided an indication of both CMV infection and a matching HLA type. General study findings and limits: Using cumulative public TCR beta family frequency, the authors identified those who carried CMV together with the relevant HLA. HLA-C-restricted CMV-specific TCR beta clonotypes were dominant in the ex vivo response.

Germline CDR1 is MNHEY and CDR2 is SVGEGT. The V and J ends lost 8 bases and 3 bases, in that order; junction bases with no gene match: 6. The length of the CDR3 is 13 residues. The sample consisted of PBMCs. The chain carries TRBV6-2 or TRBV6-3 and TRBJ2-7; 8 bases align to TRBD2. This sequence originates from a human donor in good health (CMV status not recorded). Some clones in this sample may be carry-over from other donors' samples. The CDR3 sequence is CASCRGLVYEQYF. The CDR3 coding sequence is TGTGCCAGCTGCCGGGGACTAGTCTACGAGCAGTACTTC.